This T cell receptor (beta chain) appears in the sequencing data of a study of blood T cell repertoires in COVID-19. Study-level background: Samples taken during acute and convalescent COVID-19 were collected in the United States, Italy and Spain. The analysed material was cDNA or gDNA that came from T cells, B-cell-depleted T cells, or PBMCs.

Source study methods: Quantification of nucleated cells was approximated via reference gene primer amplification. TCRdb's table, derived via immunoSEQ multiplex PCR, lists solely in-frame clones and lacks some. V and J calls and clone size are copied from that table; D and trimming were computed from the DNA. This sample has roughly 60,000 clones, with 81% found just once. This receptor was obtained from an elderly man with acute or convalescent COVID-19. Sequenced material: peripheral blood.

CDR3 loop: CTSSQGLASIYEQYF. In DNA form, the CDR3 reads TGCACCAGCAGCCAGGGACTAGCTAGTATTTACGAGCAGTACTTC. V gene TRBV1 combines with J gene TRBJ2-7; TRBD2, as called in the table, went unchecked against the DNA. TRBV1 is noted as a pseudogene. The CDR3 runs 15 residues.